The entry below describes one T cell receptor (beta chain). The PCR ran on 60 Vbeta and 13 Jbeta primers. Some clones are missing from TCRdb's copy, which holds only in-frame ones; the method was immunoSEQ multiplex PCR. There are 150,000 to 200,000 clones in the sample; nearly 80% occur only once, and about 5.6% lies in the top ten. This entry belongs to a study of cytomegalovirus exposure and HLA in healthy donors. Germline values: CDR1 PRHDT, CDR2 FYEKMQ (reference sequence). The CDR3 length is 13 residues. V was cut by 5 bases and J by 7 bases, with 15 bases left in between. Sequencing used PBMCs. The TCR was taken from a woman in her 30s in good health and CMV-seropositive. The chain links TRBV13 to TRBJ2-7; D is perhaps TRBD1 (5 bases). CDR3 nucleotides: TGTGCCAGCAGCCTGACAAGGGGTTTGGAGCAGTACTTC. As protein: CASSLTRGLEQYF.